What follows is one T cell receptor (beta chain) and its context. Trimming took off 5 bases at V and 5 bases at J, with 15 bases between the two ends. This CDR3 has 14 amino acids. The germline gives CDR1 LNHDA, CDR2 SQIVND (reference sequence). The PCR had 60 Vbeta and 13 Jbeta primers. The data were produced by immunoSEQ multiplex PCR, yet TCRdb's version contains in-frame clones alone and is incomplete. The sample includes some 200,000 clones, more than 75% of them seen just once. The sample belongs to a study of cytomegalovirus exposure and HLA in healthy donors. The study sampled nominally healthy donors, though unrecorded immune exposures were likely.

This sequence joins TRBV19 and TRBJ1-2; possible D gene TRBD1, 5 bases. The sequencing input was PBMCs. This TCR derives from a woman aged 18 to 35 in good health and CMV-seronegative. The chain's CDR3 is CASSPDTPYYGYTF. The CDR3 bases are TGTGCCAGTAGTCCGGACACCCCCTATTATGGCTACACCTTC. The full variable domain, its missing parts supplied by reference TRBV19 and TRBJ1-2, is DGGITQSPKYLFRKEGQNVTLSCEQNLNHDAMYWYRQDPGQGLRLIYYSQIVNDFQKGDIAEGYSVSREKKESFPLTVTSAQKNPTAFYLCASSPDTPYYGYTFGSGTRLTVV.